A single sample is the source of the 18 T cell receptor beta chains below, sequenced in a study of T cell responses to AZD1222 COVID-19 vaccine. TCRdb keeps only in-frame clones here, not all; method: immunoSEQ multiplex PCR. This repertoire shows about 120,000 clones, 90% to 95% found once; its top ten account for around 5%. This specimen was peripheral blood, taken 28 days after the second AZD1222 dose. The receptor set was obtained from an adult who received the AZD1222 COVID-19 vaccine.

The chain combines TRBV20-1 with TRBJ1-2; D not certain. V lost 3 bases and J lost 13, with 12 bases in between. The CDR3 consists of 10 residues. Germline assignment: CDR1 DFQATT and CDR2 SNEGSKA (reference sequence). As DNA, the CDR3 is TGCAGTGCTAGCCCCGGGTGGGGCACCTTC. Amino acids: CSASPGWGTF.

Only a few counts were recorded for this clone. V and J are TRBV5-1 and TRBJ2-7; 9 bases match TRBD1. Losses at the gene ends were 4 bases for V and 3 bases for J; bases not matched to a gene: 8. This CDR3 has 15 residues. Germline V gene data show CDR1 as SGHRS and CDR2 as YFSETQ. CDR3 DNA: TGCGCCAGCAGCGCGTCCGGGACAGGGCTCTACGAGCAGTACTTC. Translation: CASSASGTGLYEQYF.

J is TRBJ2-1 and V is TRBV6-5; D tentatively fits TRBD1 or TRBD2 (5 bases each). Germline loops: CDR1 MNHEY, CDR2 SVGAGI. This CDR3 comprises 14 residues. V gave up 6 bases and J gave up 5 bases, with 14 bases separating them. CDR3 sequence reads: CASRGWGSNNEQFF. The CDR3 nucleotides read TGTGCCAGCAGGGGTTGGGGGAGCAACAATGAGCAGTTCTTC.

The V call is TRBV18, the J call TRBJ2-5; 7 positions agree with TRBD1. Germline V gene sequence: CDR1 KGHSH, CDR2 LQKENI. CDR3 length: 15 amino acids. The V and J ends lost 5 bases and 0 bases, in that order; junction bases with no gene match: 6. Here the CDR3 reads CASSTNRGDQETQYF. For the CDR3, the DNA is TGTGCCAGCTCAACCAACAGGGGAGACCAAGAGACCCAGTACTTC.

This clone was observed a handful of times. The CDR3 sequence: CASSPAGSDTQYF. The CDR3 nucleotides are TGTGCCAGCAGCCCAGCTGGTTCAGATACGCAGTATTTT. The chain employs TRBV7-3 and TRBJ2-3, with unresolved D. The CDR3 has 13 residues. Deletions cut 5 bases from V and 4 bases from J, with 10 bases between. Germline V CDR1 and CDR2: SGHTA, FQGTGA.

The CDR3 DNA is TGTGCCAGCAGGGGGGGAACCTATGGCTACACCTTC. This translates into CASRGGTYGYTF. The gene calls are TRBV28 and TRBJ1-2, with a weak D call TRBD1 (5 bases). Germline V gene sequence: CDR1 MDHEN, CDR2 SYDVKM. Trimming removed 6 bases at V and 4 bases at J, with 9 bases between. CDR3 length: 12 amino acids.

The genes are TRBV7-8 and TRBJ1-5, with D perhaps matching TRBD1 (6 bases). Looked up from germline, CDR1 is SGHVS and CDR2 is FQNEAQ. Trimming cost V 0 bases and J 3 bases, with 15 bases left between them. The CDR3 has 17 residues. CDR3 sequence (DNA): TGTGCCAGCAGCTTAGCCGCGGGGGCGAGGATCAATCAGCCCCAGCATTTT. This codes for CASSLAAGARINQPQHF.

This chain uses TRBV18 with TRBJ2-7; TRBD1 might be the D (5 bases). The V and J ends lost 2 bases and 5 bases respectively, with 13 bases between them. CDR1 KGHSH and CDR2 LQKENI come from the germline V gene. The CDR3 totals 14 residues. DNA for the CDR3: TGTGCCAGCTCACCAGGGGCAGAATCCGACGAGCAGTACTTC. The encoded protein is CASSPGAESDEQYF.

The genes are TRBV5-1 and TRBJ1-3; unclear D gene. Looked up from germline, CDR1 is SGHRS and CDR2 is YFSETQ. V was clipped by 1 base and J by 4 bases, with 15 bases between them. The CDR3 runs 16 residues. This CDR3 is CASSLSRGVSGNTIYF. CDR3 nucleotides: TGCGCCAGCAGCTTGAGTCGTGGGGTATCCGGAAACACCATATATTTT.

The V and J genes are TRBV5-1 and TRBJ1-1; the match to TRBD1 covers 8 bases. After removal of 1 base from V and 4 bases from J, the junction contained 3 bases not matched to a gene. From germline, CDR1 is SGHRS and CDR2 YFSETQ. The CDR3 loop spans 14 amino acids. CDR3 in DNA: TGCGCCAGCAGCTTGTGGACAGGGAGCACTGAAGCTTTCTTT. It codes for CASSLWTGSTEAFF. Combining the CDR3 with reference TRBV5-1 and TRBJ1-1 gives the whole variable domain KAGVTQTPRYLIKTRGQQVTLSCSPISGHRSVSWYQQTPGQGLQFLFEYFSETQRNKGNFPGRFSGRQFSNSRSEMNVSTLELGDSALYLCASSLWTGSTEAFFGQGTRLTVV.

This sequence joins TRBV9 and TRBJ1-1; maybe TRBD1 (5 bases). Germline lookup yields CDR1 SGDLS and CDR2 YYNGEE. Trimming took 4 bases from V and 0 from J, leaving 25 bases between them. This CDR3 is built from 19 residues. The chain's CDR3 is CASSFLEGDGRGMNTEAFF. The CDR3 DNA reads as TGTGCCAGCAGCTTCCTGGAGGGAGACGGAAGGGGAATGAACACTGAAGCTTTCTTT.

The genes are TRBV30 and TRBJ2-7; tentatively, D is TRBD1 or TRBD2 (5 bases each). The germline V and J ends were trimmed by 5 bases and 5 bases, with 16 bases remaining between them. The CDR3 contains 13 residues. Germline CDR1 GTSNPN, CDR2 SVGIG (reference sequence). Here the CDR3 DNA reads TGTGCCTGGGGGGACGGATCCCCCAACGAGCAGTACTTC. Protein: CAWGDGSPNEQYF.

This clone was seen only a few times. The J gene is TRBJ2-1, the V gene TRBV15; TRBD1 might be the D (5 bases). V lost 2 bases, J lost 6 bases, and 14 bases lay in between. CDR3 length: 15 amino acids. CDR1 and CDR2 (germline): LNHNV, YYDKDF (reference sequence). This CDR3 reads CATSRSLTGANEQFF. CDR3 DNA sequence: TGTGCCACCAGCAGATCCCTCACAGGAGCCAATGAGCAGTTCTTC.

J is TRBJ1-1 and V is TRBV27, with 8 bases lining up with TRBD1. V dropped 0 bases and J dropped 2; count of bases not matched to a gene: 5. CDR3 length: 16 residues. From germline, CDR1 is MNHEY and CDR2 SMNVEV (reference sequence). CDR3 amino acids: CASSLSISGGNTEAFF. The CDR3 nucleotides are TGTGCCAGCAGTTTATCGATATCAGGGGGCAACACTGAAGCTTTCTTT.

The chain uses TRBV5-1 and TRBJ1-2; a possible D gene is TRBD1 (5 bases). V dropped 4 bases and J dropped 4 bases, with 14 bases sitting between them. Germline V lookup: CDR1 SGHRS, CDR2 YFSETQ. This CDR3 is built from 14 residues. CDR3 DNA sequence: TGCGCCAGCAGCCCAGCCGGGACGGCCTATGGCTACACCTTC. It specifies CASSPAGTAYGYTF.

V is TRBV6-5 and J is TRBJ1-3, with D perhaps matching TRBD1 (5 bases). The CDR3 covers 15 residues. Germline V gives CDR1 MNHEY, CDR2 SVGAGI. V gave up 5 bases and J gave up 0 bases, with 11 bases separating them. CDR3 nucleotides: TGTGCCAGCAGTAGGGACGGCCGCTCTGGAAACACCATATATTTT. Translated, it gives CASSRDGRSGNTIYF.

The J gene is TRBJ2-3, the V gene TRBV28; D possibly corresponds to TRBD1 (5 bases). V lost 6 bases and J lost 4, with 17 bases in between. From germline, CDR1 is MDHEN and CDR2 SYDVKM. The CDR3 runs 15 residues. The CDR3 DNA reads TGTGCCAGCAGACACAGCAAGGGGTTCCCAGATACGCAGTATTTT. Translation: CASRHSKGFPDTQYF.

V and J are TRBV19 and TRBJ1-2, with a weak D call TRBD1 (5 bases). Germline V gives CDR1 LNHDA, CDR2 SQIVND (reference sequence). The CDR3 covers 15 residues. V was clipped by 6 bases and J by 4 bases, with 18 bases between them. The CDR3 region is CASSDMGRGLYGYTF. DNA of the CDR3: TGTGCCAGTAGCGATATGGGACGGGGACTCTATGGCTACACCTTC.